A single sample is the source of the 14 T cell receptor beta chains below, sequenced in a study of Tregs in tolerant kidney transplant recipients. Profiled with immunoSEQ multiplex PCR; TCRdb holds only in-frame clones, not every one. This specimen shows some 52,000 clones; the ten leading clones hold approximately 0.78%. The sample consisted of CD4+ T cells from blood, taken before the transplant. These receptors originate from a human donor who received a combined kidney and bone marrow transplant.

Comments on this clone: Read data end 3 residues before the CDR3 end; the end is taken from the germline J gene. This chain links TRBV7-2 with TRBJ1-2; a possible D gene is TRBD1 (5 bases). Trimming removed 1 base at V and 1 base at J, with 7 bases between. Germline-derived CDR1 and CDR2 are SGHTA and FQGNSA. This CDR3 is built from 14 residues. The CDR3 loop is CASSLDRFNYGYTF. CDR3 bases read: TGTGCCAGCAGCTTAGACAGGTTTAACTATGGC.

A note on this clone: The sequence runs out 3 residues before the end of the CDR3; the remainder is reconstructed from the germline J gene. The chain recombines TRBV20-1 with TRBJ2-3; 10 bases are shared with TRBD2. V lost 0 bases, J lost 0 bases, and 0 bases stayed unmatched. Germline CDR1 reads DFQATT; CDR2 reads SNEGSKA (reference sequence). This CDR3 comprises 15 residues. CDR3 sequence reads: CSARDSGGSTDTQYF. Partial CDR3 DNA: TGCAGTGCTAGAGATAGCGGGGGGAGCACAGATACG.

On this clone: The missing CDR3 end, 3 residues past where the read stops, is filled in from the germline J gene. This chain uses TRBV5-1 with TRBJ2-3; TRBD2 matches at 9 bases. Trimming removed 3 bases from V and 4 bases from J; junction bases left unmatched: 9. The CDR3 runs 16 residues. The germline V gene encodes CDR1 SGHRS and CDR2 YFSETQ. CDR3 region: CASSSGAGGPSDTQYF. The sequenced CDR3 bases are TGCGCCAGCAGCTCCGGCGCGGGAGGGCCTTCAGATACG.

About this clone: From the germline J gene comes the end of the CDR3, since the read stops 3 residues before it. The chain couples TRBV20-1 to TRBJ2-2; D is undetermined. The CDR3 is 13 amino acids. Trimming removed 4 bases from V and 1 base from J, with 7 bases in between. Germline CDR1 is DFQATT and CDR2 is SNEGSKA (reference sequence). Incomplete CDR3 DNA: TGCAGTGCTAACACCCAGAACACCGGGGAG. Residues: CSANTQNTGE. The entire CDR3 is CSANTQNTGELFF.

In regard to this clone: The read ends 3 residues early relative to the CDR3; the germline J gene fills the gap. The chain links TRBV7-2 to TRBJ2-5; 10 nucleotides agree with TRBD1. In germline, CDR1 is SGHTA, CDR2 FQGNSA. The length of the CDR3 is 15 residues. V lost 4 bases to trimming and J lost 5 bases; unmatched junction nucleotides: 7. CDR3 DNA, as far as it was read: TGTGCCAGCAGCTGGGACAGGGGAGGGGAGGAGACC. Its protein is CASSWDRGGEET. The full CDR3 protein is CASSWDRGGEETQYF.

As for this clone: The CDR3 end is not reached by the read, which stops 3 residues before it; the germline J gene fills it in. V usage is TRBV19 and J usage is TRBJ1-2, with D possibly being TRBD1 (6 bases). Per germline, CDR1 LNHDA and CDR2 SQIVND (reference sequence). This CDR3 spans 13 amino acids. The CDR3 DNA, read in part, is TGTGCCAGTAGTATCTACAGGGATGACGGC. It is translated as CASSIYRDDG. The full CDR3 protein reads CASSIYRDDGYTF.

About this clone: The read ends 3 residues shy of where the CDR3 ends; the end is completed using the germline J gene. The gene calls are TRBV19 and TRBJ1-1; D may be TRBD1 (5 bases). Trimming took off 0 bases at V and 5 bases at J, with 13 bases between the two ends. CDR1 is LNHDA and CDR2 is SQIVND in the germline V gene (reference sequence). The CDR3 loop spans 15 amino acids. The DNA read from the CDR3 is TGTGCCAGTAGTATAGAAGGACACTCAAGGACTGAA. This sequence encodes CASSIEGHSRTE. The whole CDR3 reads CASSIEGHSRTEAFF.

Points on this clone: The read terminates 3 residues ahead of where the CDR3 ends, so the germline J gene completes it. This rearrangement joins TRBV7-7 to TRBJ2-1; 10 nucleotides line up with TRBD1. Per the germline V gene, CDR1 is SSHAT and CDR2 is FNYEAQ (reference sequence). CDR3 length: 14 amino acids. The V gene end was trimmed by 5 bases and the J gene end by 9 bases; junction bases not matched to a gene: 7. The part of the CDR3 DNA that was read is TGTGCCAGCAGCACCGGGACAGGGGTGACTGAG. Amino acids: CASSTGTGVTE. Given in full, the CDR3 is CASSTGTGVTEQFF.

About this clone itself: Sequencing ends 3 residues short of the CDR3 end; the germline J gene provides the rest. V gene TRBV5-1 combines with J gene TRBJ1-4; TRBD1 might be the D (6 bases). The CDR3 is 14 amino acids. V lost 4 bases and J lost 5, with 12 bases in between. Per the germline V gene, CDR1 is SGHRS and CDR2 is YFSETQ. Incomplete CDR3 DNA: TGCGCCAGCAGCCATACAGGGTACAATGAAAAA. Translated, it gives CASSHTGYNEK. The whole CDR3 protein is CASSHTGYNEKLFF.

Worth noting for this clone: The read ends 3 residues early relative to the CDR3; the germline J gene fills the gap. This sequence joins TRBV5-6 and TRBJ2-5; 10 bases align to TRBD1. Germline V gene sequence: CDR1 SGHDT, CDR2 YYEEEE. V trimming: 0 bases; J trimming: 5 bases; junction bases outside the gene matches: 4. CDR3 length: 15 residues. The sequenced CDR3 bases are TGTGCCAGCAGCTTGGCGACAGGGGGCTGGGAGACC. Protein product: CASSLATGGWET. The entire CDR3 sequence reads CASSLATGGWETQYF.

Comments on this clone: The CDR3 end falls 3 residues outside the read, so it is completed with the germline J gene. The rearrangement links TRBV2 to TRBJ2-5; D unresolved. This CDR3 region has 11 residues. Trimming removed 5 bases at V and 3 bases at J, with 4 bases between. Germline-derived CDR1 and CDR2 are SNHLY and FYNNEI. The sequenced part of the CDR3 DNA is TGTGCCAGCAGTCTTAAAGAGACC. Its protein product is CASSLKET. The whole CDR3 protein is CASSLKETQYF.

CDR3 residues: CASSSPPETYGYTF. The CDR3 DNA, read in part, is TGTGCCAGTAGTAGCCCACCCGAAACTTATGGC. The J gene is TRBJ1-2, the V gene TRBV19; unclear D gene. The read ends 3 residues before the CDR3 terminus; that terminus is restored from the germline J gene. The CDR3 is 14 amino acids. The germline CDR1 and CDR2 sequences are LNHDA and SQIVND (reference sequence). V was shortened by 4 bases and J by 5 bases, with 14 bases between the two germline ends.

In regard to this clone: The read comes to an end 3 residues before the CDR3 does, leaving the germline J gene to fill in the end. The V call is TRBV10-3, the J call TRBJ2-6, with D perhaps TRBD1 or TRBD2 (5 bases each). V gave up 6 bases and J gave up 2 bases, with 8 bases separating them. The CDR3 extends over 14 amino acids. Per the germline V gene, CDR1 is ENHRY and CDR2 is SYGVKD. CDR3 region: CAISREPGANVLTF. The part of the CDR3 DNA that was read is TGTGCCATCAGCAGGGAGCCTGGGGCCAACGTC.

Concerning this clone: Sequencing ends 3 residues short of the CDR3 end; the germline J gene provides the rest. The chain is built from TRBV18 and TRBJ1-5, with TRBD1 identical over 7 bases. This CDR3 is built from 14 residues. V shed 6 bases, J shed 0 bases, and the junction held 2 bases outside the gene matches. Germline CDR1 reads KGHSH; CDR2 reads LQKENI. The CDR3 is CASSDRYSNQPQHF. Partial CDR3 DNA: TGTGCCAGCTCGGACAGGTATAGCAATCAGCCC.